The sequence of this T cell receptor beta chain was determined in a study of cytomegalovirus exposure and HLA in healthy donors. Among the 110 or so subjects of the validation cohort, separate from the approximately 700-subject first cohort, were the donors. Germline-derived CDR1 and CDR2 are SGHAT and FQDESV (reference sequence). The ends were cut back, 1 base at V and 1 base at J, with 6 bases in the middle. The CDR3 consists of 14 residues. Sequencing used immunoSEQ multiplex PCR; TCRdb keeps in-frame clones, though not all of them. The table lists 95,000 to 150,000 clones, 88% of them singletons.

The V and J genes are TRBV11-1 and TRBJ2-3; no clear D. The source is a woman aged 18-35 years in good health and CMV-seropositive. Sequencing was performed on PBMCs. CDR3 nucleotides: TGTGCCAGCAGCTTAGATCAGGGCACAGATACGCAGTATTTT. Translating gives CASSLDQGTDTQYF.